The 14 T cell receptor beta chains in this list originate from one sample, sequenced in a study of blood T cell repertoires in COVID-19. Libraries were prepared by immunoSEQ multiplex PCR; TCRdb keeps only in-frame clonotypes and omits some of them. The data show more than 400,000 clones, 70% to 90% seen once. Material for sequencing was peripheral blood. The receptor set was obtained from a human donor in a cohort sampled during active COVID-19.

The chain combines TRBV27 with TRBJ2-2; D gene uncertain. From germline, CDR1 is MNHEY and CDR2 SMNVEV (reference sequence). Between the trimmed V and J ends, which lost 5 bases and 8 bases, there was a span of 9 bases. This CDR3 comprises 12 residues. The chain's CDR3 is CASSLTRGELFF. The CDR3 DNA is TGTGCCAGCAGTCTGACGAGGGGGGAGCTGTTTTTT.

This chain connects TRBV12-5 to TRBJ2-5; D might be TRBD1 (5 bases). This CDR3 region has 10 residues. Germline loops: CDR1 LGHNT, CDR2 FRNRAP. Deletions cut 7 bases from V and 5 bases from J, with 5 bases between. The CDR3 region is CASEGETQYF. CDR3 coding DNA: TGTGCTAGTGAGGGGGAGACCCAGTACTTC.

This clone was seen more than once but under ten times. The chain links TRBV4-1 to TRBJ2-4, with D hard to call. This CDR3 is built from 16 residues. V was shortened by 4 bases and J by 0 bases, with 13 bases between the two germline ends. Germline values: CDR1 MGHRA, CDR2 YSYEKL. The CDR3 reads CASSRPWPLAKNIQYF. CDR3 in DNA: TGCGCCAGCAGCCGTCCCTGGCCCTTAGCCAAAAACATTCAGTACTTC.

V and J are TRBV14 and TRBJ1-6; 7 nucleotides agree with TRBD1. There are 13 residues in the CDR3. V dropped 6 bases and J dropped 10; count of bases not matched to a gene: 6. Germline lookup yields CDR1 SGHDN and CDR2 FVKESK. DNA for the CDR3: TGTGCCAGCAGTCAACAGGGGTACTCACCCCTCCACTTT. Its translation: CASSQQGYSPLHF.

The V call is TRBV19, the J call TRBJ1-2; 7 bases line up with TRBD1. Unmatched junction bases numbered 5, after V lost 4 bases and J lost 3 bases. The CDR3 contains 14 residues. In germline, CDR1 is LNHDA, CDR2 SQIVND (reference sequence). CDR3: CASSTRQGYYGYTF. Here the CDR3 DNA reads TGTGCCAGTAGTACTCGACAGGGTTACTATGGCTACACCTTC.

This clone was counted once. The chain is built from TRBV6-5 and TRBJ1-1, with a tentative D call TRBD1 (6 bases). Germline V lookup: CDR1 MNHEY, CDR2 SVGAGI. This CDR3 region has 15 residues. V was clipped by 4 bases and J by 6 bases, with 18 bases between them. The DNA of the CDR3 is TGTGCCAGCAGTTCCGGAAATACAGGGAAAGCTGAAGCTTTCTTT. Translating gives CASSSGNTGKAEAFF.

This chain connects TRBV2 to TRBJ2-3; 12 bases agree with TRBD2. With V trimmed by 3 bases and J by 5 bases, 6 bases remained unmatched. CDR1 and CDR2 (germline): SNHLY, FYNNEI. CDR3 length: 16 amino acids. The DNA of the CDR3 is TGTGCCAGCAGTGACCGGACTAGCGGGGTGGTAGATACGCAGTATTTT. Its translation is CASSDRTSGVVDTQYF.

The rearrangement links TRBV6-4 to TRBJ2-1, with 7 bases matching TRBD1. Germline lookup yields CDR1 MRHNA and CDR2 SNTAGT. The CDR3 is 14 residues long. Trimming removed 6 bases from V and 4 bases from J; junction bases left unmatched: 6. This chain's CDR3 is CASSRDSEYNEQFF. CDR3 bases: TGTGCCAGCAGCCGGGACAGCGAATACAATGAGCAGTTCTTC.

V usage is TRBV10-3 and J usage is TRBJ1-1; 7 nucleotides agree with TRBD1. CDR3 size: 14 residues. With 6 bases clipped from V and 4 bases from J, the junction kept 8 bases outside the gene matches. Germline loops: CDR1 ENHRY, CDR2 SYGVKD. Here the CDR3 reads CAIRFDRAATEAFF. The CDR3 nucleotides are TGTGCCATCAGATTCGACAGGGCGGCCACTGAAGCTTTCTTT.

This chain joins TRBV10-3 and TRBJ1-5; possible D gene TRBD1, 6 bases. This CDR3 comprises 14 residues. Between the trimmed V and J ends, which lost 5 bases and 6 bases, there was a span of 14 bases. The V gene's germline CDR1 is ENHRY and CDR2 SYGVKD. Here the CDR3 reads CAISFAGEGQPQHF. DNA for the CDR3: TGTGCCATCAGTTTCGCAGGGGAAGGTCAGCCCCAGCATTTT.

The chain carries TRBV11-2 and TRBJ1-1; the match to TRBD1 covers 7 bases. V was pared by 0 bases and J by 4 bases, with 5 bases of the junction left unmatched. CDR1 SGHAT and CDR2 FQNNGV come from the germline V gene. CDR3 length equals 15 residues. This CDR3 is CASSLDAAGGTEAFF. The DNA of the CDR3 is TGTGCCAGCAGCTTAGACGCCGCAGGGGGCACTGAAGCTTTCTTT.

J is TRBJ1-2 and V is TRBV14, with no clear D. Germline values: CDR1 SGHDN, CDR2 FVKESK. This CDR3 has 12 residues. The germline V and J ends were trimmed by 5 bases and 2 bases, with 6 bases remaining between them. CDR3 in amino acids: CASSAGNYGYTF. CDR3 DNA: TGTGCCAGCAGCGCCGGGAACTATGGCTACACCTTC.

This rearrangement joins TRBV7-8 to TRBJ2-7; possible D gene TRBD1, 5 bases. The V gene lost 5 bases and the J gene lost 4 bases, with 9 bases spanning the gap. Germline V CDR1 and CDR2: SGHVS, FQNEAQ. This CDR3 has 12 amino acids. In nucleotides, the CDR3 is TGTGCCAGCAGCCCGACAGTTTACGAGCAGTACTTC. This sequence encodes CASSPTVYEQYF.

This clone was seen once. The CDR3 region has the DNA TGCAGCGAAAAAAGCGGGAGGGAGACCCAGTACTTC. Protein sequence: CSEKSGRETQYF. The rearrangement uses TRBV29-1 and TRBJ2-5; TRBD2 matches 9 bases. V shed 7 bases and J 5 bases; nucleotides not matched to a gene: 5. Looked up from germline, CDR1 is SQVTM and CDR2 is ANQGSEA. This CDR3 is 12 amino acids long.